This T cell receptor (beta chain) was captured in a study of PD-1 blockade in classical Hodgkin lymphoma. Whole-study results and caveats: Nivolumab initiated under 1 year post-ASCT led to patient exclusion.

CDR1 is SEHNR, CDR2 FQNEAQ, per germline (reference sequence). The V gene lost 4 bases and the J gene lost 0 bases, with 13 bases spanning the gap. This CDR3 has 15 residues. Sequencing was performed with immunoSEQ multiplex PCR; in TCRdb, only in-frame clones are kept and a portion is missing. The sample has about 24,000 clones, 60% to 85% seen once. With no exception, relapse followed autologous stem cell transplantation in all patients, and brentuximab vedotin exposure varied. Relapsed/refractory classical Hodgkin lymphoma patients had complete, partial or progressive responses. In the case of this clone: As yet, its antigen is unknown.

The chain joins TRBV7-9 to TRBJ2-7; D is undetermined. The receptor's source is a human donor with classical Hodgkin lymphoma. Sequencing was performed on peripheral blood mononuclear cells (PBMCs), taken before the second cycle of nivolumab. The CDR3 here is CASSSPDYISYEQYF. CDR3 sequence (DNA): TGTGCCAGCAGCTCCCCGGATTACATCTCCTACGAGCAGTACTTC.